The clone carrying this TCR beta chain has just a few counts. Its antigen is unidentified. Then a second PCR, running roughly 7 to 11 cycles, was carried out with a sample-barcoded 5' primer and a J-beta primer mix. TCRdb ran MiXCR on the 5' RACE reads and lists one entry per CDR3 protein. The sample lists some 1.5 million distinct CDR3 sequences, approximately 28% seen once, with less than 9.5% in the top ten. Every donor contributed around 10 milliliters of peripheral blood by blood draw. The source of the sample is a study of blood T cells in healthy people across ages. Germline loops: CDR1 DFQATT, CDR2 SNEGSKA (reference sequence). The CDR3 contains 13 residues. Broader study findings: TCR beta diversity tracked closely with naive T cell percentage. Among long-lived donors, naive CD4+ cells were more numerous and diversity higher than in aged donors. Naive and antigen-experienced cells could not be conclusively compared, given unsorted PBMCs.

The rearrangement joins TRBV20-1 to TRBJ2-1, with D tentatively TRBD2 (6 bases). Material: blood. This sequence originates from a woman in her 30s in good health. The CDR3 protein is CSFFGSSYNEQFF. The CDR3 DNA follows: TGCAGCTTCTTCGGGAGCTCCTACAATGAGCAGTTCTTC.